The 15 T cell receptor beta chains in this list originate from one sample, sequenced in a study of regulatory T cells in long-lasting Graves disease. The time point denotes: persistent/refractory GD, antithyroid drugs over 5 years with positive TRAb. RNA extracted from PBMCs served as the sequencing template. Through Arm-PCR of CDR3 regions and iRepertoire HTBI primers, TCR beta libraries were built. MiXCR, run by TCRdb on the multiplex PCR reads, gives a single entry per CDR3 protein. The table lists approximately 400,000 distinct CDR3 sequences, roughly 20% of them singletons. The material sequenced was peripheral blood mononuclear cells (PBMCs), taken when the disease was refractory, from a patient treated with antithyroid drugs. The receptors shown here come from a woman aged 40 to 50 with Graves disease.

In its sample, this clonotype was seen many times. CDR3 residues: CASSHRMVSTNEKLFF. CDR3 coding DNA: TGTGCCAGCAGCCATCGCATGGTGTCAACTAATGAAAAACTGTTTTTT. This sequence joins TRBV7-2 and TRBJ1-4, with D unclear. The germline gives CDR1 SGHTA, CDR2 FQGNSA. The germline V and J ends were trimmed by 5 bases and 0 bases, with 13 bases remaining between them. The length of the CDR3 is 16 residues.

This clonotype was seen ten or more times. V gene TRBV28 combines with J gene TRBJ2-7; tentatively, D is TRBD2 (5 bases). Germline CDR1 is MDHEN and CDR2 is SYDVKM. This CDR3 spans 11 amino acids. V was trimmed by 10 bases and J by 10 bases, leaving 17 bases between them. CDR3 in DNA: TGTGCCACCCTAACACCCGGGAATCAGTACTTC. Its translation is CATLTPGNQYF.

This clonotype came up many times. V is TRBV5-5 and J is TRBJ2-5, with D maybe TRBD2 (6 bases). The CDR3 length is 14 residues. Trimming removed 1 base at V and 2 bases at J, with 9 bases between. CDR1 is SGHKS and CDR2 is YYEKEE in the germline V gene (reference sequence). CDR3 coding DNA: TGTGCCAGCAGCTTGTTGGCGGGACAAGAGACCCAGTACTTC. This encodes CASSLLAGQETQYF.

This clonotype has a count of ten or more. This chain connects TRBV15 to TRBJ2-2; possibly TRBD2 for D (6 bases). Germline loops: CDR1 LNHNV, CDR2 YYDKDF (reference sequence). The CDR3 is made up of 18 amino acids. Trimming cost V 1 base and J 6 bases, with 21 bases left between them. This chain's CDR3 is CATSRGSGTPIRPGELFF. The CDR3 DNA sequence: TGTGCCACCAGCAGAGGGTCCGGGACTCCGATTCGTCCCGGGGAGCTGTTTTTT. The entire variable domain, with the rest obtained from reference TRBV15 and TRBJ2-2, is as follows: DAMVIQNPRYQVTQFGKPVTLSCSQTLNHNVMYWYQQKSSQAPKLLFHYYDKDFNNEADTPDNFQSRRPNTSFCFLDIRSPGLGDTAMYLCATSRGSGTPIRPGELFFGEGSRLTVL.

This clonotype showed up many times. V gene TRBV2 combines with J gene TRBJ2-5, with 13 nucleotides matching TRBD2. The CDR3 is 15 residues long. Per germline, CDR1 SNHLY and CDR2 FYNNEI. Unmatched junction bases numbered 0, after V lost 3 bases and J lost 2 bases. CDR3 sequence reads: CASSEGLAGQETQYF. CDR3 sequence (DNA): TGTGCCAGCAGTGAGGGACTAGCGGGGCAAGAGACCCAGTACTTC. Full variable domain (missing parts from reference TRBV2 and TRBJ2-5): EPEVTQTPSHQVTQMGQEVILRCVPISNHLYFYWYRQILGQKVEFLVSFYNNEISEKSEIFDDQFSVERPDGSNFTLKIRSTKLEDSAMYFCASSEGLAGQETQYFGPGTRLLVL.

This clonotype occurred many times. The CDR3 DNA follows: TGCGCCAGCAGCTTGGCAGGGCTTACTGAAGCTTTCTTT. It yields the protein CASSLAGLTEAFF. V is TRBV5-1 and J is TRBJ1-1; tentative D call: TRBD1 (5 bases). The CDR3 is made up of 13 amino acids. V was trimmed by 0 bases and J by 5 bases, leaving 8 bases between them. Germline CDR1 SGHRS, CDR2 YFSETQ.

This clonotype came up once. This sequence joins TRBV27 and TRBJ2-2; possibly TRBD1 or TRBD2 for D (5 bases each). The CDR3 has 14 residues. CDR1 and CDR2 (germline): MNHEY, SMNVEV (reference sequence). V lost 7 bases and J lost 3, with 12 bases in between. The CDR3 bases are TGTGCCAGCACTTACTCGGGACACACCGGGGAGCTGTTTTTT. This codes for CASTYSGHTGELFF.

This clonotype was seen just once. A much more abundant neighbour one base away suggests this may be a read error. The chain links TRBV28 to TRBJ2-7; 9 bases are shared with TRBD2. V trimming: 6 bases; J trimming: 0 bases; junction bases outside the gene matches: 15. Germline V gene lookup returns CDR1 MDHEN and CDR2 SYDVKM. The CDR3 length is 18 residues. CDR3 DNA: TGTGCCAGCAGCCAAGGACCAGCGGGAGGAAAAAACTCCTACGAGCAGTACTTC. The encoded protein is CASSQGPAGGKNSYEQYF.

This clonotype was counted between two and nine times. CDR3 sequence: CASSVPRSGTGHGYTF. The CDR3 DNA reads as TGTGCCAGCAGCGTCCCTCGTTCCGGGACAGGGCACGGCTACACCTTC. The V gene is TRBV28, the J gene TRBJ1-2, with 9 positions matching TRBD1. The germline V gene has CDR1 MDHEN and CDR2 SYDVKM. This CDR3 region has 16 residues. The junction had 16 bases not matched to a gene; V was cut back by 6 bases and J by 8 bases.

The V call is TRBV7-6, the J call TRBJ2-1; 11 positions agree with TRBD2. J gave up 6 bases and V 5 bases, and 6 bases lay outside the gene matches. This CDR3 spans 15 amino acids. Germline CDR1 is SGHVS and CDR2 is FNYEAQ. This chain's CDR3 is CASSQRLAGLNEQFF. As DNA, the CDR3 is TGTGCCAGCAGCCAAAGACTAGCGGGACTCAATGAGCAGTTCTTC.

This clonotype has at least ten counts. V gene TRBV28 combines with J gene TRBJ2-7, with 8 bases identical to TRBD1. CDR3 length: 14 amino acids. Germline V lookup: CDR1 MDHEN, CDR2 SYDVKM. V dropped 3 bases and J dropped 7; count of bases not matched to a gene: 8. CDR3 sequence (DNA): TGTGCCAGCAGTTTTTGGCAGGGGGCGAGTGAGCAGTACTTC. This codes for CASSFWQGASEQYF.

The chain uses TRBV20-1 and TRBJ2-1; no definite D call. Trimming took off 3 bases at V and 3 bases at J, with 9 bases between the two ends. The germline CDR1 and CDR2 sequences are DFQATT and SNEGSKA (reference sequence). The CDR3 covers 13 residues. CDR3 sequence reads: CSASSPDYNEQFF. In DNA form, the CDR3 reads TGCAGTGCTAGTAGCCCTGACTACAATGAGCAGTTCTTC.

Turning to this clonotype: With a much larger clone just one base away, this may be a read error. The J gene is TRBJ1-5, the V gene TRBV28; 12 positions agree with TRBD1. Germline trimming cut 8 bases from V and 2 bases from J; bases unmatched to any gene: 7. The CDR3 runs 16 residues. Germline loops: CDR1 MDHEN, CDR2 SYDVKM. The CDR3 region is CASGVGTGGRNQPQHF. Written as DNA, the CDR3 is TGTGCCAGCGGTGTGGGGACAGGGGGCCGCAATCAGCCCCAGCATTTT.

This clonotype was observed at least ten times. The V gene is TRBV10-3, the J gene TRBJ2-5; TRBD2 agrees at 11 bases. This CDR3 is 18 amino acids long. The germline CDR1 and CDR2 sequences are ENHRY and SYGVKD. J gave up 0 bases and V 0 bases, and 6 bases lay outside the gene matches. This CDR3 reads CAISESVLAGGYQETQYF. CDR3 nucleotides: TGTGCCATCAGTGAGTCCGTGCTAGCGGGAGGATACCAAGAGACCCAGTACTTC.

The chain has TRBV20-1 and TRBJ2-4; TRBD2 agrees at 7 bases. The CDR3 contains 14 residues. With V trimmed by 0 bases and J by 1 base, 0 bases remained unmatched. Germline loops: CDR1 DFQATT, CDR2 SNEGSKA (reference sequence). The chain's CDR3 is CSAREAGAKNIQYF. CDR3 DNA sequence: TGCAGTGCTAGAGAAGCGGGGGCCAAAAACATTCAGTACTTC.